This T cell receptor (beta chain) was sequenced during a study of blood T cells in healthy people across ages. Whole-study findings and limits: Across samples, TCR beta diversity tracked strongly with naive T cell percentage.

A second about 7 to 11 cycle PCR used barcoded and J-beta primers. MiXCR was run by TCRdb on the 5' RACE reads, yielding one entry per CDR3 protein. This sample carries roughly 900,000 distinct CDR3 sequences, around 48% of them seen once, and the ten largest clones take around an eighth. Concerning this clonotype itself: Its antigen is not identified.

V was pared by 6 bases and J by 0 bases, with 15 bases between. The CDR3 runs 15 residues. Germline V lookup: CDR1 MNHEY, CDR2 SVGAGI. The V gene is TRBV6-5, the J gene TRBJ2-7; D might be TRBD1 (6 bases). The TCR originated in a man under 40 in good health. Sequenced: blood. In nucleotides, the CDR3 is TGTGCCAGCAGAAATGGGACACTGAGCTCCTACGAGCAGTACTTC. It codes for CASRNGTLSSYEQYF.